This TCR beta chain stems from a study of CD8 T cells in ankylosing spondylitis (dated by TCRdb to 2015 to 2018). At the level of the whole study: T cell receptor beta repertoires were profiled in healthy donors and ankylosing spondylitis patients so that disease-linked TCR variants could be found. The full study cohort was made up of under 30 ankylosing spondylitis patients and fewer than 120 healthy donors. Peripheral blood was sampled, and synovial fluid was additionally collected from ankylosing spondylitis patients. Study-wide conclusions, independent of this receptor: Some motif variants were previously reported in synovial fluid and blood of reactive arthritis patients, suggesting common disease-initiation mechanisms. A TCR beta motif made up of roughly eight highly homologous amino acid variants appeared to be characteristic of blood from ankylosing spondylitis patients. The disease-linked clones showed a CD8+ phenotype and occurred at relatively low frequencies in peripheral blood. According to the report, matched synovial fluid samples from ankylosing spondylitis patients were significantly enriched for the disease-linked clones.

The reads were generated on an Illumina HiSeq 2500. Quantitative 5'-RACE with molecular barcodes was the method used to prepare the TCR beta libraries. For the original study's pipeline: Disease-linked TCR variants were identified with a new computational method built on a probabilistic model of VDJ rearrangement. The public reads were quality trimmed at Q25 with fastp and then assembled into clones with MiXCR by TCRdb, keeping productive beta chains. Rows are unified per CDR3 protein, each entry keeping the most common DNA and genes. What appears here as the V and J calls and clone size reflects TCRdb's work, not the paper's. The sample table shows about 800,000 distinct CDR3 sequences, and about 12% are seen once. About 0.5% of the sample rests with the top ten. A few counts support this clonotype. The antigen it binds to is not known. Per-base quality was not reported, and no clone a single base away is much larger than it.

From the cysteine through the phenylalanine, the CDR3 covers 16 amino acids. Just CDR3 DNA is preserved here, 48 bases in frame from base 1. The junction shows trimming of 0 bases on V and 5 bases on J, and the gene matches do not reach 4 bases of it. The germline V gene yields MNHEY for CDR1 and SVGAGI for CDR2. This TCR was sampled from a male donor with ankylosing spondylitis. Sequenced material: blood, either unsorted or a sorted T cell fraction (not recorded which). The chain joins TRBV6-5 to TRBJ2-1; 10 central nucleotides agree with TRBD2. The nucleotide sequence reads TGTGCCAGCAGTTACTCGCGGCTAGCGGGAGACAATGAGCAGTTCTTC. This sequence encodes CASSYSRLAGDNEQFF.